The TCR beta chain described here comes from a study of CD8 T cells in Susac syndrome. Random hexamers were used to reverse transcribe about 0.5 to 1 ug of RNA. TCRdb re-derived calls from the immunoSEQ multiplex PCR reads in MiXCR, one entry per CDR3 protein. There are hundreds of thousands of distinct CDR3 sequences in the sample; 95% occur only once, and about 0.088% lies in the top ten. Trimming took 0 bases from V and 7 from J, leaving 8 bases between them. The CDR3 covers 12 residues. The V gene's germline CDR1 is SGHRS and CDR2 YFSETQ. The source is a human donor with multiple sclerosis. The chain carries TRBV5-1 and TRBJ2-7; D is unresolved. Specimen: CD4+ T cells from PBMCs. The CDR3 DNA sequence: TGCGCCAGCAGCTTGGATGGCGGAGAGCAGTACTTC. Its protein product is CASSLDGGEQYF.